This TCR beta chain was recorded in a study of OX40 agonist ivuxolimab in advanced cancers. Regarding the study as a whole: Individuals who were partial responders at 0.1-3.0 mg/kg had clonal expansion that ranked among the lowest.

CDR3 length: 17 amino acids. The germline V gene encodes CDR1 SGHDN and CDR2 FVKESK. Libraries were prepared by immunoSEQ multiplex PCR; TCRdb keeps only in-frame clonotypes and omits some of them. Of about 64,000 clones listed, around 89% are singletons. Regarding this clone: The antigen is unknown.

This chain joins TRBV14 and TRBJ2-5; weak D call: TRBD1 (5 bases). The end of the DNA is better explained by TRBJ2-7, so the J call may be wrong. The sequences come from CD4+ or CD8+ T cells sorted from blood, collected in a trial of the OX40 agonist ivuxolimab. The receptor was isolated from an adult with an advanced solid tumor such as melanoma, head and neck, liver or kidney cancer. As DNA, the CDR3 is TGTGCCAGCAGCCAAGGTGACAGTCCTTATACCGCCTACGAGCAGTACTTC. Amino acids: CASSQGDSPYTAYEQYF.